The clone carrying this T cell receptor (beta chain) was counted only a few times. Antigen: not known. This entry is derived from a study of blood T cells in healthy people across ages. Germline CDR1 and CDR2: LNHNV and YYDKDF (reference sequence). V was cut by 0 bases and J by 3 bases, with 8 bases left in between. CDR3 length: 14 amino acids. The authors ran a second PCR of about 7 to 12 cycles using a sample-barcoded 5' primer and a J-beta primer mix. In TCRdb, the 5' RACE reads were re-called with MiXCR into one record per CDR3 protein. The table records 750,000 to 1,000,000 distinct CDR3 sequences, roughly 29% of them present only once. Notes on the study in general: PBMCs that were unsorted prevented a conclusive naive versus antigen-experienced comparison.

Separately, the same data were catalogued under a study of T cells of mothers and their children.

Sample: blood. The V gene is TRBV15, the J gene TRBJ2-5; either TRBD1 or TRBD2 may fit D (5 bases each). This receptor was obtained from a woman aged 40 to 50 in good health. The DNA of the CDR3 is TGTGCCACCAGCAGAGACATGGGGGAAGAGACCCAGTACTTC. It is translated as CATSRDMGEETQYF.